This TCR beta chain was identified during a study of T cell changes during pregnancy in multiple sclerosis. The CDR3 length is 14 residues. Trimming took off 3 bases at V and 5 bases at J, with 11 bases between the two ends. Germline V gene lookup returns CDR1 LNHDA and CDR2 SQIVND (reference sequence). Produced via immunoSEQ multiplex PCR; TCRdb's table is partial and in-frame only. The table lists approximately 12,000 clones, 85% to 95% of them singletons. The rearrangement links TRBV19 to TRBJ2-1; TRBD2 is a possible D gene (5 bases). The clonotype originates from a female donor with multiple sclerosis, enrolled in a pregnancy study. Sequences were derived from CD4+ T cells from peripheral blood mononuclear cells, sampled before pregnancy. The CDR3: CASSIPAGDNEQFF. The DNA for the CDR3 is TGTGCCAGTAGTATCCCGGCCGGGGACAATGAGCAGTTCTTC. Using reference TRBV19 and TRBJ2-1 for the parts outside the CDR3, the full variable domain is DGGITQSPKYLFRKEGQNVTLSCEQNLNHDAMYWYRQDPGQGLRLIYYSQIVNDFQKGDIAEGYSVSREKKESFPLTVTSAQKNPTAFYLCASSIPAGDNEQFFGPGTRLTVL.